These 26 T cell receptor beta chains were all obtained from the same sample, sequenced in a study of blood T cell repertoires in COVID-19. Sequenced by immunoSEQ multiplex PCR; TCRdb stores in-frame clones only, minus some. This repertoire shows around 260,000 clones, 85% to 90% found once; its top ten account for about 1.6%. Sequencing used peripheral blood. The receptors originated from a woman aged 40 to 50 who had recovered from COVID-19.

The sample holds one count of this clone. The genes are TRBV7-8 and TRBJ1-2; D uncertain. The germline V and J ends were trimmed by 4 bases and 3 bases, with 12 bases remaining between them. The CDR3 length is 14 residues. Germline V CDR1 and CDR2: SGHVS, FQNEAQ. CDR3 DNA: TGTGCCAGCAGCTCGGGTCCCCCATACTATGGCTACACCTTC. Its protein product is CASSSGPPYYGYTF.

The chain couples TRBV19 to TRBJ1-2, with 9 bases identical to TRBD1. The CDR3 is 14 residues long. V lost 7 bases and J lost 4; bases outside the gene matches: 7. Germline CDR1 and CDR2: LNHDA and SQIVND (reference sequence). CDR3 amino acids: CASTNRGLGYGYTF. The CDR3 coding sequence is TGTGCCAGTACCAACAGGGGGCTGGGCTATGGCTACACCTTC.

The gene calls are TRBV13 and TRBJ2-3; TRBD2 is a possible D gene (6 bases). Looked up from germline, CDR1 is PRHDT and CDR2 is FYEKMQ (reference sequence). This CDR3 region has 14 residues. V lost 3 bases and J 0 bases, leaving 7 bases between the germline ends. CDR3: CASSLGGSTDTQYF. CDR3 nucleotides: TGTGCCAGCAGCTTGGGGGGTAGCACAGATACGCAGTATTTT.

The CDR3: CASSVLAGGRGTQYF. In nucleotides, the CDR3 is TGTGCCAGCAGCGTCCTAGCGGGGGGGCGGGGTACGCAGTATTTT. The V and J genes are TRBV2 and TRBJ2-3; TRBD2 agrees at 12 bases. This CDR3 spans 15 amino acids. Germline V lookup: CDR1 SNHLY, CDR2 FYNNEI. J lost 8 bases, V lost 6 bases, and 9 bases had no gene match.

The chain recombines TRBV5-1 with TRBJ1-2; tentative D call: TRBD1 (6 bases). The CDR3 runs 15 residues. Germline V CDR1 and CDR2: SGHRS, YFSETQ. The V end lost 5 bases, the J end lost 4 bases, and 18 bases lay between the germline ends. The CDR3 coding sequence is TGCGCCAGCAGGACCGACAGGACTCGAAGCTATGGCTACACCTTC. This codes for CASRTDRTRSYGYTF.

The rearrangement uses TRBV5-1 and TRBJ2-7; 7 bases align to TRBD1. Germline V gives CDR1 SGHRS, CDR2 YFSETQ. Germline trimming cut 4 bases from V and 4 bases from J; bases unmatched to any gene: 5. The CDR3 spans 13 residues. CDR3 sequence reads: CASSPRDSYEQYF. The CDR3 DNA is TGCGCCAGCAGCCCCCGGGACAGTTACGAGCAGTACTTC.

CDR3 sequence: CASSHDTRDRGDTYGYTF. The CDR3 coding sequence is TGCGCCAGCAGCCATGATACCCGGGACAGGGGGGATACCTATGGCTACACCTTC. The V call is TRBV4-3, the J call TRBJ1-2; TRBD1 agrees at 11 bases. From germline, CDR1 is LGHNA and CDR2 YSLEER. Germline trimming cut 3 bases from V and 4 bases from J; bases unmatched to any gene: 13. The CDR3 runs 18 residues.

The chain employs TRBV18 and TRBJ2-3; 10 nucleotides agree with TRBD1. The V gene end was trimmed by 1 base and the J gene end by 3 bases; junction bases not matched to a gene: 7. CDR1 KGHSH and CDR2 LQKENI come from the germline V gene. The CDR3 is 17 residues long. The CDR3 loop is CASSPRRDRGSTDTQYF. The CDR3 DNA sequence: TGTGCCAGCTCACCACGCCGGGACAGGGGATCTACAGATACGCAGTATTTT.

The chain links TRBV3-1 (or the pseudogene TRBV3-2) to TRBJ1-6; D gene uncertain. This CDR3 has 14 residues. Germline loops: CDR1 LGHDT, CDR2 YNNKEL (reference sequence). The V gene lost 2 bases and the J gene lost 9 bases, with 11 bases spanning the gap. The CDR3 region has the DNA TGTGCCAGCAGCCAATTGCGGTACGGTTCACCCCTCCACTTT. Its protein is CASSQLRYGSPLHF.

This rearrangement joins TRBV7-3 to TRBJ1-1; weak D call: TRBD1 (5 bases). Looked up from germline, CDR1 is SGHTA and CDR2 is FQGTGA. CDR3 size: 15 residues. The germline V and J ends were trimmed by 0 bases and 6 bases, with 14 bases remaining between them. The CDR3 spells CASSLTGQGSSEAFF. CDR3 in DNA: TGTGCCAGCAGCTTAACAGGGCAGGGAAGCTCTGAAGCTTTCTTT.

The CDR3 sequence is CASEAGGPTDTQYF. Written as DNA, the CDR3 is TGTGCCAGCGAGGCAGGGGGGCCCACAGATACGCAGTATTTT. The chain has TRBV28 and TRBJ2-3; D might be TRBD1 (7 bases). V lost 8 bases and J 2 bases, leaving 14 bases between the germline ends. From germline, CDR1 is MDHEN and CDR2 SYDVKM. This CDR3 is 14 amino acids long.

This chain uses TRBV2 with TRBJ1-5; D uncertain. The CDR3 is made up of 13 amino acids. V was shortened by 10 bases and J by 7 bases, with 17 bases between the two germline ends. The germline V gene has CDR1 SNHLY and CDR2 FYNNEI. The CDR3: CATSFGEEQPQHF. The CDR3 DNA reads TGTGCCACCTCGTTCGGGGAGGAGCAGCCCCAGCATTTT.

V and J are TRBV5-1 and TRBJ1-6; tentatively, D is TRBD1 (5 bases). Germline V gene lookup returns CDR1 SGHRS and CDR2 YFSETQ. The CDR3 length is 13 residues. V lost 4 bases and J 11 bases, leaving 13 bases between the germline ends. The CDR3 region has the DNA TGCGCCAGCAGCCCCCAGGGTTCCCCACCCCTCCACTTT. Residues: CASSPQGSPPLHF. Looking up the rest from reference TRBV5-1 and TRBJ1-6 gives the full variable domain: KAGVTQTPRYLIKTRGQQVTLSCSPISGHRSVSWYQQTPGQGLQFLFEYFSETQRNKGNFPGRFSGRQFSNSRSEMNVSTLELGDSALYLCASSPQGSPPLHFGNGTRLTVT.

The chain couples TRBV5-1 to TRBJ2-6; D is perhaps TRBD2 (6 bases). In germline, CDR1 is SGHRS, CDR2 YFSETQ. Trimming removed 6 bases at V and 0 bases at J, with 16 bases between. The CDR3 length is 17 residues. CDR3 DNA: TGCGCCAGCACCTCCGGGCGGGGCCCCTCTGGGGCCAACGTCCTGACTTTC. Translating gives CASTSGRGPSGANVLTF.

The rearrangement uses TRBV7-9 and TRBJ2-5; 9 nucleotides line up with TRBD1. The V and J ends lost 3 bases and 1 base, in that order; junction bases with no gene match: 9. Germline V lookup: CDR1 SEHNR, CDR2 FQNEAQ (reference sequence). The CDR3 has 17 residues. This CDR3 reads CASSLLGQGLSQETQYF. CDR3 in DNA: TGTGCCAGCAGCTTGCTGGGACAGGGACTGTCCCAAGAGACCCAGTACTTC.

The rearrangement joins TRBV7-9 to TRBJ2-1, with D possibly TRBD2 on 5 matching bases. The CDR3 is 12 amino acids. Germline V gene lookup returns CDR1 SEHNR and CDR2 FQNEAQ (reference sequence). V was cut by 4 bases and J by 7 bases, with 8 bases left in between. CDR3 sequence (DNA): TGTGCCAGCAGCTCCGGGAAGAATGAGCAGTTCTTC. Its translation is CASSSGKNEQFF. The full variable domain, completed using reference TRBV7-9 and TRBJ2-1, is DTGVSQNPRHKITKRGQNVTFRCDPISEHNRLYWYRQTLGQGPEFLTYFQNEAQLEKSRLLSDRFSAERPKGSFSTLEIQRTEQGDSAMYLCASSSGKNEQFFGPGTRLTVL.

The chain combines TRBV11-2 with TRBJ1-1, with D perhaps TRBD1 (6 bases). V was trimmed by 3 bases and J by 5 bases, leaving 13 bases between them. The CDR3 has 14 amino acids. Germline V gives CDR1 SGHAT, CDR2 FQNNGV. The CDR3 is CASSFLGGGTEAFF. In DNA form, the CDR3 reads TGTGCCAGCAGCTTCCTGGGAGGGGGGACTGAAGCTTTCTTT.

The CDR3 spells CASKRDRVGGYSNQPQHF. For the CDR3, the DNA is TGCGCCAGCAAAAGAGACAGGGTCGGGGGATATAGCAATCAGCCCCAGCATTTT. The chain carries TRBV10-2 and TRBJ1-5, with TRBD1 matching 7 bases. The V gene's germline CDR1 is WSHSY and CDR2 SAAADI. The trim removed 7 bases at V and 0 bases at J, leaving 15 bases unmatched. The CDR3 runs 18 residues.

This chain links TRBV2 with TRBJ2-2; D perhaps matches TRBD1 (6 bases). Per the germline V gene, CDR1 is SNHLY and CDR2 is FYNNEI. The CDR3 contains 18 residues. V lost 8 bases, J lost 1 base, and 23 bases lay in between. The CDR3 DNA reads TGTGCCAGCGAAATGCTCCCATTGACAGGAGGGAACACCGGGGAGCTGTTTTTT. Translating gives CASEMLPLTGGNTGELFF.

On this clone itself: Other DNA sequences from this sample encode an identical CDR3 as well. The chain recombines TRBV6-6 with TRBJ2-3, with a tentative D call TRBD1 (5 bases). Trimming took off 2 bases at V and 1 base at J, with 10 bases between the two ends. Germline V gene sequence: CDR1 MNHNY, CDR2 SVGAGI (reference sequence). This CDR3 has 15 residues. This CDR3 reads CASSYRQGGTDTQYF. The CDR3 nucleotides read TGTGCCAGCAGTTACCGGCAGGGCGGCACAGATACGCAGTATTTT.

The gene calls are TRBV6-2 or TRBV6-3 and TRBJ1-2, with a tentative D call TRBD1 (5 bases). CDR3 length: 13 amino acids. CDR1 MNHEY and CDR2 SVGEGT come from the germline V gene. V dropped 0 bases and J dropped 8 bases, with 10 bases sitting between them. CDR3 coding DNA: TGTGCCAGCAGTTACTCTTGGGGGGACGGCTACACCTTC. Its translation: CASSYSWGDGYTF.

The genes are TRBV19 and TRBJ2-3; tentatively, D is TRBD1 (5 bases). CDR3 length equals 13 residues. Germline V CDR1 and CDR2: LNHDA, SQIVND (reference sequence). Trimming cost V 4 bases and J 2 bases, with 7 bases left between them. Here the CDR3 reads CASSTGYTDTQYF. CDR3 nucleotides: TGTGCCAGTAGTACAGGGTACACAGATACGCAGTATTTT. The variable domain in full, completed from reference TRBV19 and TRBJ2-3, reads DGGITQSPKYLFRKEGQNVTLSCEQNLNHDAMYWYRQDPGQGLRLIYYSQIVNDFQKGDIAEGYSVSREKKESFPLTVTSAQKNPTAFYLCASSTGYTDTQYFGPGTRLTVL.

The J gene is TRBJ2-7, the V gene TRBV19, with TRBD2 matching over 7 bases. This CDR3 comprises 17 residues. V dropped 3 bases and J dropped 3; count of bases not matched to a gene: 14. Germline lookup yields CDR1 LNHDA and CDR2 SQIVND (reference sequence). CDR3: CASSIVPPAGEHYEQYF. The CDR3 coding sequence is TGTGCCAGTAGTATTGTCCCCCCCGCGGGGGAGCACTACGAGCAGTACTTC.

This chain joins TRBV5-4 and TRBJ2-5; a possible D gene is TRBD1 (5 bases). This CDR3 spans 16 amino acids. Germline CDR1 reads SGHNT; CDR2 reads YYREEE (reference sequence). V was clipped by 0 bases and J by 2 bases, with 14 bases between them. The CDR3 loop is CASSLVGAPRQETQYF. For the CDR3, the DNA is TGTGCCAGCAGCTTGGTAGGGGCGCCGCGGCAAGAGACCCAGTACTTC.

This clone was seen just once. This chain uses TRBV6-8 with TRBJ1-1; a weak D match, TRBD1 (6 bases). Per the germline V gene, CDR1 is MNHGY and CDR2 is SAAAGT. Trimming pared 10 bases from V and 5 bases from J, leaving 23 bases between. The CDR3 is made up of 15 amino acids. The CDR3 here is CATPPLGGGSTEAFF. For the CDR3, the DNA is TGTGCCACCCCCCCTCTCGGGGGGGGCAGTACTGAAGCTTTCTTT.

J is TRBJ1-6 and V is TRBV5-1; 10 bases are shared with TRBD1. This CDR3 spans 16 amino acids. Germline V gene lookup returns CDR1 SGHRS and CDR2 YFSETQ. Germline trimming cut 5 bases from V and 8 bases from J; bases unmatched to any gene: 10. In nucleotides, the CDR3 is TGCGCCAGCAGACCCGGACAGGGGGGAGGTGATTCACCCCTCCACTTT. Translating gives CASRPGQGGGDSPLHF.